One and the same sample provided the 13 T cell receptor beta chains below, sequenced in a study of cytomegalovirus exposure and HLA in healthy donors. In the PCR, 60 Vbeta and 13 Jbeta primers were used. This table comes from immunoSEQ multiplex PCR, and its TCRdb copy is limited to in-frame clones, with some not included. There are fewer than 250,000 clones in the sample; roughly four fifths occur only once, and 0.22% lies in the top ten. Sequencing was done on a sample of PBMCs. The origin of the receptors is a girl aged 2-10 years in good health and CMV-seronegative.

The chain joins TRBV18 to TRBJ2-4; possible D gene TRBD1, 6 bases. V dropped 6 bases and J dropped 8 bases, with 20 bases sitting between them. CDR3 length equals 15 residues. The germline V gene has CDR1 KGHSH and CDR2 LQKENI. The CDR3 region is CASSSQREGGDIQYF. The CDR3, as DNA: TGTGCCAGCTCTTCCCAACGGGAAGGGGGAGACATTCAGTACTTC.

The V gene is TRBV4-1, the J gene TRBJ2-1; 8 bases align to TRBD1. Trimming at V came to 4 bases and at J to 6 bases, leaving 17 bases not matched to a gene. The CDR3 consists of 18 residues. In germline, CDR1 is MGHRA, CDR2 YSYEKL. The chain's CDR3 is CASSPGGPRGENGNEQFF. The CDR3 DNA sequence: TGCGCCAGCAGCCCAGGGGGCCCACGGGGAGAAAACGGCAATGAGCAGTTCTTC.

In this sample, this clone turned up once. The sample carries other DNA sequences with the same CDR3. This chain uses TRBV20-1 with TRBJ2-1; weak D call: TRBD1 (5 bases). Deletions cut 3 bases from V and 5 bases from J, with 5 bases between. Germline loops: CDR1 DFQATT, CDR2 SNEGSKA (reference sequence). This CDR3 contains 11 residues. The CDR3 region has the DNA TGCAGTGCTAGGGGGCACAATGAGCAGTTCTTC. As protein: CSARGHNEQFF.

Only a few counts were recorded for this clone. The chain combines TRBV4-1 with TRBJ1-5; tentatively, D is TRBD1 (6 bases). The CDR3 covers 15 residues. The germline V gene has CDR1 MGHRA and CDR2 YSYEKL. Trimming took off 0 bases at V and 10 bases at J, with 16 bases between the two ends. The CDR3 DNA reads as TGCGCCAGCAGCCAAGAAGGGGGGGGGCGATTCCCCCAGCATTTT. Translating it yields CASSQEGGGRFPQHF.

The rearrangement joins TRBV11-2 to TRBJ2-1, with D possibly TRBD2 on 5 matching bases. CDR1 and CDR2 from the germline V gene are SGHAT and FQNNGV. This CDR3 is built from 14 residues. Trimming removed 4 bases at V and 3 bases at J, with 10 bases between. For the CDR3, the DNA is TGTGCCAGCAGCTCGGACTCTTACTACAATGAGCAGTTCTTC. It yields the protein CASSSDSYYNEQFF. The whole variable domain, filled in from reference TRBV11-2 and TRBJ2-1, reads EAGVAQSPRYKIIEKRQSVAFWCNPISGHATLYWYQQILGQGPKLLIQFQNNGVVDDSQLPKDRFSAERLKGVDSTLKIQPAKLEDSAVYLCASSSDSYYNEQFFGPGTRLTVL.

The CDR3 DNA sequence: TGCGCCAGCAGCTTGGATTTTGGCAGGGCCTCCTTCTATGGCTACACCTTC. This encodes CASSLDFGRASFYGYTF. The V gene is TRBV5-1, the J gene TRBJ1-2; D is possibly TRBD1 (5 bases). The CDR3 runs 17 residues. The germline V and J ends were trimmed by 0 bases and 4 bases, with 19 bases remaining between them. CDR1 is SGHRS, CDR2 YFSETQ, per germline. Looking up the rest from reference TRBV5-1 and TRBJ1-2 gives the full variable domain: KAGVTQTPRYLIKTRGQQVTLSCSPISGHRSVSWYQQTPGQGLQFLFEYFSETQRNKGNFPGRFSGRQFSNSRSEMNVSTLELGDSALYLCASSLDFGRASFYGYTFGSGTRLTVV.

Only one count was recorded for this clone. The chain has TRBV4-1 and TRBJ2-1; 7 bases match TRBD1. V dropped 1 base and J dropped 3; count of bases not matched to a gene: 9. This CDR3 contains 17 residues. Germline CDR1 and CDR2: MGHRA and YSYEKL. CDR3: CASSQVATGTVYNEQFF. The CDR3 DNA reads as TGCGCCAGCAGCCAAGTCGCAACCGGGACAGTCTACAATGAGCAGTTCTTC.

V is TRBV7-9 and J is TRBJ2-3, with 8 bases fitting TRBD1. Germline-derived CDR1 and CDR2 are SEHNR and FQNEAQ (reference sequence). V lost 1 base, J lost 5 bases, and 2 bases stayed unmatched. This CDR3 is built from 14 residues. The CDR3 nucleotides are TGTGCCAGCAGCTTAGGACAGGGGCAAGATACGCAGTATTTT. Translated: CASSLGQGQDTQYF.

The rearrangement links TRBV9 to TRBJ2-3; D not resolved. The CDR3 sequence is 15 residues long. V was pared by 0 bases and J by 4 bases, with 12 bases between. Germline V gene data show CDR1 as SGDLS and CDR2 as YYNGEE. The CDR3 sequence is CASSVGSVNADTQYF. The CDR3 bases are TGTGCCAGCAGCGTAGGGTCAGTTAACGCAGATACGCAGTATTTT.

The V and J genes are TRBV30 and TRBJ1-4; no firm D call. Trimming removed 0 bases from V and 8 bases from J, with 10 bases in between. Germline CDR1 and CDR2: GTSNPN and SVGIG (reference sequence). This CDR3 spans 13 amino acids. Here the CDR3 reads CAWSVRRMEKLFF. CDR3 sequence (DNA): TGTGCCTGGAGTGTACGGAGGATGGAAAAACTGTTTTTT.

CDR3 region: CAWSPYAGNEQFF. The CDR3, as DNA: TGTGCCTGGAGTCCTTACGCGGGTAATGAGCAGTTCTTC. V is TRBV30 and J is TRBJ2-1; perhaps TRBD2 as D (5 bases). Germline V CDR1 and CDR2: GTSNPN, SVGIG (reference sequence). Trimming shortened V by 2 bases and J by 7 bases, and 12 bases separated the two germline ends. The CDR3 covers 13 residues. Using reference TRBV30 and TRBJ2-1 for the parts outside the CDR3, the full variable domain is SQTIHQWPATLVQPVGSPLSLECTVEGTSNPNLYWYRQAAGRGLQLLFYSVGIGQISSEVPQNLSASRPQDRQFILSSKKLLLSDSGFYLCAWSPYAGNEQFFGPGTRLTVL.

This chain joins TRBV4-1 and TRBJ1-1; possibly TRBD1 for D (6 bases). Trimming pared 4 bases from V and 2 bases from J, leaving 20 bases between. This CDR3 is 17 amino acids long. Germline V gives CDR1 MGHRA, CDR2 YSYEKL. Written as DNA, the CDR3 is TGCGCCAGCAGCCCCAGATCCGTAGGGGGGGATAACACTGAAGCTTTCTTT. Translated, it gives CASSPRSVGGDNTEAFF.

V usage is TRBV28 and J usage is TRBJ1-2; D perhaps matches TRBD1 (5 bases). Germline values: CDR1 MDHEN, CDR2 SYDVKM. V dropped 6 bases and J dropped 5 bases, with 10 bases sitting between them. The CDR3 has 12 amino acids. The CDR3, as DNA: TGTGCCAGCAGCCCCAGGGATTATGGCTACACCTTC. This sequence encodes CASSPRDYGYTF.